Shown below are 21 T cell receptor beta chains from a single sample sequenced in a study of blood T cell repertoires in COVID-19. Method: immunoSEQ multiplex PCR; TCRdb's copy keeps in-frame clones and lacks some. The table includes some 150,000 clones, 60% to 85% detected once. Sequenced input: peripheral blood. The receptors come from an elderly woman with active or convalescent COVID-19.

The rearrangement joins TRBV7-2 to TRBJ1-1, with D possibly matching TRBD1 (5 bases). The CDR3 totals 15 residues. The V gene lost 5 bases and the J gene lost 4 bases, with 17 bases spanning the gap. The germline gives CDR1 SGHTA, CDR2 FQGNSA. The CDR3 protein is CASSTHRLQGTEAFF. CDR3 coding DNA: TGTGCCAGCAGCACCCACAGACTCCAGGGCACTGAAGCTTTCTTT. The full variable domain, with the rest looked up from reference TRBV7-2 and TRBJ1-1, is GAGVSQSPSNKVTEKGKDVELRCDPISGHTALYWYRQSLGQGLEFLIYFQGNSAPDKSGLPSDRFSAERTGGSVSTLTIQRTQQEDSAVYLCASSTHRLQGTEAFFGQGTRLTVV.

This chain links TRBV28 with TRBJ1-4; D is undetermined. The CDR3 sequence is 14 residues long. Germline values: CDR1 MDHEN, CDR2 SYDVKM. Trimming took 2 bases from V and 8 from J, leaving 12 bases between them. CDR3 sequence: CASSLREGREKLFF. In nucleotides, the CDR3 is TGTGCCAGCAGTTTAAGGGAGGGTAGGGAAAAACTGTTTTTT.

The rearrangement uses TRBV7-8 and TRBJ2-3, with D perhaps matching TRBD2 (6 bases). Germline V gene sequence: CDR1 SGHVS, CDR2 FQNEAQ. The CDR3 covers 12 residues. Trimming cost V 5 bases and J 13 bases, with 16 bases left between them. The CDR3 region is CASSPLGTEEYF. DNA for the CDR3: TGTGCCAGCAGCCCCCTGGGGACTGAAGAGTATTTT.

The gene calls are TRBV6-2 or TRBV6-3 and TRBJ1-2, with a possible D match to TRBD1 (5 bases). CDR1 is MNHEY and CDR2 is SVGEGT in the germline V gene. With 1 base removed from V and 6 bases from J, the gap between germline ends came to 9 bases. There are 13 residues in the CDR3. The CDR3 here is CASSYFQGNGYTF. The CDR3, as DNA: TGTGCCAGCAGTTACTTCCAGGGAAATGGCTACACCTTC.

This clone was picked up a small number of times. V is TRBV18 and J is TRBJ2-2; 8 nucleotides match TRBD1. Germline V gene lookup returns CDR1 KGHSH and CDR2 LQKENI. The CDR3 length is 16 residues. V was pared by 4 bases and J by 1 base, with 5 bases of the junction left unmatched. The CDR3 region has the DNA TGTGCCAGCTCACGAAAAGACAGGGGGAACACCGGGGAGCTGTTTTTT. The encoded protein is CASSRKDRGNTGELFF.

The rearrangement links TRBV5-1 to TRBJ1-2; D is ambiguous. Deletions cut 4 bases from V and 0 bases from J, with 7 bases between. The germline CDR1 and CDR2 sequences are SGHRS and YFSETQ. This CDR3 is built from 13 residues. CDR3 in amino acids: CASSPVPNYGYTF. In DNA form, the CDR3 reads TGCGCCAGCAGCCCAGTCCCTAACTATGGCTACACCTTC.

This chain joins TRBV18 and TRBJ1-5, with 8 bases aligning to TRBD1. Germline V gene data show CDR1 as KGHSH and CDR2 as LQKENI. V lost 6 bases, J lost 7 bases, and 11 bases stayed unmatched. The CDR3 has 15 residues. The DNA of the CDR3 is TGTGCCAGCTCGCCTAATACAGGGGGGGTCCAGCCCCAGCATTTT. Translated: CASSPNTGGVQPQHF.

This clone was seen only a few times. The rearrangement uses TRBV4-1 and TRBJ1-4; weak D call: TRBD1 (5 bases). V lost 3 bases to trimming and J lost 2 bases, with 10 bases between them. This CDR3 is 15 amino acids long. Looked up from germline, CDR1 is MGHRA and CDR2 is YSYEKL. DNA for the CDR3: TGCGCCAGCAGCCATATTCGGGGGACTAATGAAAAACTGTTTTTT. Protein: CASSHIRGTNEKLFF.

Note on this clone: The same CDR3 can be traced to other DNA sequences in this sample. The chain links TRBV18 to TRBJ2-5; D call uncertain. Deletions cut 3 bases from V and 3 bases from J, with 2 bases between. This CDR3 has 11 amino acids. Germline V gene sequence: CDR1 KGHSH, CDR2 LQKENI. This chain's CDR3 is CASSPKETQYF. CDR3 DNA sequence: TGTGCCAGCTCACCCAAAGAGACCCAGTACTTC. The whole variable domain, filled in from reference TRBV18 and TRBJ2-5, reads NAGVMQNPRHLVRRRGQEARLRCSPMKGHSHVYWYRQLPEEGLKFMVYLQKENIIDESGMPKERFSAEFPKEGPSILRIQQVVRGDSAAYFCASSPKETQYFGPGTRLLVL.

The chain links TRBV25-1 to TRBJ1-1; TRBD1 matches 8 bases. CDR3 length: 16 amino acids. The germline CDR1 and CDR2 sequences are MGHDK and SYGVNS. The ends lost 4 bases at V and 5 bases at J; junction bases unmatched: 12. The CDR3: CASSGGLRTGSTEAFF. For the CDR3, the DNA is TGTGCCAGCAGTGGAGGGTTGAGGACAGGGTCGACTGAAGCTTTCTTT. The variable domain in full, with the rest retrieved from reference TRBV25-1 and TRBJ1-1, is EADIYQTPRYLVIGTGKKITLECSQTMGHDKMYWYQQDPGMELHLIHYSYGVNSTEKGDLSSESTVSRIRTEHFPLTLESARPSHTSQYLCASSGGLRTGSTEAFFGQGTRLTVV.

The chain employs TRBV5-1 and TRBJ2-7, with 13 bases aligning to TRBD2. The CDR3 loop spans 15 amino acids. Trimming removed 4 bases from V and 4 bases from J; junction bases left unmatched: 5. Germline V gives CDR1 SGHRS, CDR2 YFSETQ. CDR3 amino acids: CASSQLAGGPYEQYF. As DNA, the CDR3 is TGCGCCAGCAGCCAACTAGCGGGGGGGCCTTACGAGCAGTACTTC.

This rearrangement joins TRBV30 to TRBJ1-6; D is unclear. Looked up from germline, CDR1 is GTSNPN and CDR2 is SVGIG (reference sequence). The CDR3 contains 12 residues. Between the trimmed V and J ends, which lost 0 bases and 10 bases, there was a span of 7 bases. The DNA for the CDR3 is TGTGCCTGGAGTGTGGGCATATCACCCCTCCACTTT. This sequence encodes CAWSVGISPLHF.

The CDR3 DNA reads as TGTGCCAGCAGAATACACAGGGGGCGTAACACTGAAGCTTTCTTT. Amino acid sequence: CASRIHRGRNTEAFF. The V and J genes are TRBV28 and TRBJ1-1; 9 bases agree with TRBD1. V was pared by 6 bases and J by 2 bases, with 7 bases of the junction left unmatched. CDR1 is MDHEN, CDR2 SYDVKM, per germline. The CDR3 loop spans 15 amino acids.

The rearrangement uses TRBV6-4 and TRBJ1-6; D may be TRBD1 (5 bases). Germline loops: CDR1 MRHNA, CDR2 SNTAGT. Trimming removed 6 bases at V and 0 bases at J, with 15 bases between. This CDR3 comprises 17 residues. Written as DNA, the CDR3 is TGTGCCAGCAGCCCGGGACTGAGGAGCTCCTATAATTCACCCCTCCACTTT. This encodes CASSPGLRSSYNSPLHF.

This clone was seen a few times. The chain joins TRBV2 to TRBJ1-2; TRBD1 agrees at 11 bases. V lost 6 bases to trimming and J lost 3 bases; unmatched junction nucleotides: 6. Germline CDR1 is SNHLY and CDR2 is FYNNEI. This CDR3 is 15 amino acids long. The CDR3 coding sequence is TGTGCCAGCAGAAAGGACAGGGGGCCGGACTATGGCTACACCTTC. This encodes CASRKDRGPDYGYTF.

The chain has TRBV3-1 (or the pseudogene TRBV3-2) and TRBJ2-3, with TRBD2 identical over 13 bases. The junction had 2 bases not matched to a gene; V was cut back by 4 bases and J by 1 base. The CDR3 runs to 16 residues. Germline V gene sequence: CDR1 LGHDT, CDR2 YNNKEL (reference sequence). The CDR3, as DNA: TGTGCCAGCAGCCGGGGGACTAGCGGGGGCACAGATACGCAGTATTTT. This translates into CASSRGTSGGTDTQYF.

The genes are TRBV9 and TRBJ1-3; possible D gene TRBD1, 6 bases. The CDR3 length is 15 residues. Germline V gives CDR1 SGDLS, CDR2 YYNGEE. V lost 0 bases, J lost 7 bases, and 14 bases lay in between. The CDR3 here is CASSVDATGSNTIYF. CDR3 DNA: TGTGCCAGCAGCGTAGATGCGACAGGATCTAACACCATATATTTT.

The rearrangement uses TRBV6-6 and TRBJ1-2; 7 nucleotides agree with TRBD1. The CDR3 contains 14 residues. The germline gives CDR1 MNHNY, CDR2 SVGAGI (reference sequence). With 7 bases clipped from V and 2 bases from J, the junction kept 7 bases outside the gene matches. The CDR3 nucleotides are TGTGCCAGCAAACTTGGGACAGCGAACTATGGCTACACCTTC. Translation gives CASKLGTANYGYTF.

J is TRBJ2-7 and V is TRBV11-2, with no clear D. The germline gives CDR1 SGHAT, CDR2 FQNNGV. The CDR3 runs 13 residues. Trimming removed 0 bases at V and 5 bases at J, with 8 bases between. The CDR3 region is CASSLDRFDEQYF. The CDR3 nucleotides are TGTGCCAGCAGCTTAGACAGATTCGACGAGCAGTACTTC.

This clone was observed a handful of times. The chain combines TRBV5-8 with TRBJ1-5, with 9 bases lining up with TRBD1. The CDR3 has 16 amino acids. Trimming cost V 4 bases and J 3 bases; bases outside gene matches: 8. Germline lookup yields CDR1 SGHTS and CDR2 YDEGEE. The CDR3 DNA reads as TGTGCCAGCAGCCAGGGACAGGGACATCCCAATCAGCCCCAGCATTTT. This gives the protein CASSQGQGHPNQPQHF.

The chain joins TRBV4-3 to TRBJ2-1; 11 bases map to TRBD2. There are 20 residues in the CDR3. The V gene end was trimmed by 2 bases and the J gene end by 0 bases; junction bases not matched to a gene: 12. From germline, CDR1 is LGHNA and CDR2 YSLEER. CDR3 coding DNA: TGCGCCAGCAGCCAAAGGGAGCATAGCGGGGGGGCGGCCTCCTACAATGAGCAGTTCTTC. This sequence encodes CASSQREHSGGAASYNEQFF.